The present TCR beta chain was sequenced within a study of CXCR3-negative and CXCR3-positive naive CD8 T cells. Study overall: A total of some 130 million TRB reads was generated, with about 1.5 +/- 0.3 million per library. General study points: Naive CXCR3-negative and CXCR3-positive cells had similar TRBV-TRBJ usage; memory differed. In both naive subsets diversity was comparably high, whereas memory CD8+ cells showed much lower diversity. CXCR3-positive naive cells had TRB CDR3s that were more hydrophobic than CXCR3-negative naive cells had.

5' RACE that incorporated UMI labels was used to prepare the TRB cDNA libraries. TCRdb derives one entry per CDR3 protein from the 5' RACE reads, leaving out DNA. The repertoire table contains about 2,700 distinct CDR3 sequences. On this clonotype: Antigen: not known.

The CDR3 has 12 amino acids. CDR1 SEHNR and CDR2 FQNEAQ come from the germline V gene (reference sequence). CD45RO-CCR7+CD27+CD95- defined naive CD8+ T cells. The chain couples TRBV7-9 to TRBJ1-1; TCRdb names TRBD1, which stays unverified in the absence of DNA. The sequence derives from a human donor in good health. Some clones in this sample may be carry-over from other donors' samples. Input material: naive CXCR3+ CD8+ T cells from blood. Subset indicated: CD45RO-CCR7+CD27+CD95- naive CD8+ T cells expressing CXCR3 (TNR3+). CDR3 in amino acids: CASSTQGFEAFF.